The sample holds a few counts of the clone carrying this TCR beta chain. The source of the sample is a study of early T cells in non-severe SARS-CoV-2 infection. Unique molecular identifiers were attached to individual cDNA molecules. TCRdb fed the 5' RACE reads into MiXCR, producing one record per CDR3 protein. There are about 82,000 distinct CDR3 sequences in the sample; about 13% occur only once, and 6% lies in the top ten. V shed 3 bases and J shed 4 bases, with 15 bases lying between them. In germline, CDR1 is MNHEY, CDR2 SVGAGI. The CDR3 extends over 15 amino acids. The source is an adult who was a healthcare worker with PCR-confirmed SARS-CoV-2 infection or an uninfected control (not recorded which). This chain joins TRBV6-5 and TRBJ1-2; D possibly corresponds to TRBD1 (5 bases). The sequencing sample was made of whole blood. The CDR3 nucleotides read TGTGCCAGCAGTTATCGGTCAGGGAAAAGCTATGGCTACACCTTC. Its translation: CASSYRSGKSYGYTF.